This T cell receptor (beta chain) came from a study of blood T cell repertoires in COVID-19 (TCRdb year 2020). The study in broad terms: The collaborator samples originated in the United States, Italy and Spain and spanned the acute and convalescent phases of COVID-19. The material from the prospective study consisted of cDNA or gDNA derived from T cells, B-cell-depleted T cells, or PBMCs. The dataset comprised deeply sampled blood TCRbeta repertoires from subjects exposed to, actively infected with, or recovered from COVID-19. The repertoires were made available in a free public database intended to serve as a resource for research on the immune response to SARS-CoV-2. Samples were obtained from the ongoing ImmuneRACE study (first 160 participants) and from approximately 1,200 subjects provided by 6 global collaborators. Nearly every sample came with metadata listing a de-identified subject ID, COVID-19 status, age in years and sex. HLA class I and class II types, where available, came from metadata supplied by the sample provider rather than from assay-based typing.

The cysteine opens and the phenylalanine closes a CDR3 of 12 amino acids. The kept DNA is CDR3 alone, 36 bases in frame from the first base. The germline V gene sets CDR1 to SQVTM and CDR2 to ANQGSEA. Deletion took 6 bases off V and 6 bases off J, with a span of 15 bases between the germline ends. Turning to this clone: Its antigen has not been determined. It has no much larger one-base neighbor in the sample; base qualities were not kept.

General findings and caveats noted by the study authors: How much clinical and demographic metadata was included differed by source and by participant, and the metadata was provided uncurated.

A second Seattle source provided samples from volunteer blood donors who had recovered from COVID-19. Collaborating institutions collected whole blood in K2EDTA tubes following their own protocols. For TCRbeta analysis, collaborator samples were shipped as frozen whole blood, as isolated PBMCs, or as DNA extracted from either sample type. TCRbeta CDR3 regions were amplified from genomic DNA using the immunoSEQ Assay, a bias-controlled multiplex PCR. Processing in the source paper ran as follows. The number of nucleated cells in each sample was estimated from the amplification of reference gene primers within the assay. Sequence reads were collapsed and filtered to measure the absolute abundance of every unique TCRbeta CDR3 rearrangement. For each sample, productive Simpson clonality was calculated as the square root of Simpson's diversity index across productive rearrangements. The source is immuneACCESS, and TCRdb retained only in-frame sequences with V and J called. Part of the clones is not carried over; for the studies checked, unresolved V genes explain less than half of this, and the remainder is unexplained. V, J and clone size are taken as reported in that table, and D and trimming were inferred from the DNA itself. Present in this sample are around 320,000 clones, about nine tenths of which were seen just once. The top ten clones comprise under 8% of the sample.

The sequenced material came from peripheral blood. The receptor's source is a woman aged 25 to 39 who had recovered from COVID-19. The chain is made from TRBV29-1 and TRBJ2-7; TRBD1 might be the D gene, on 6 matching bases. In nucleotides, the sequence is TGCAGCGTGGGGCAGGGGTGGCTCGAGCAGTACTTC. Protein translation: CSVGQGWLEQYF.